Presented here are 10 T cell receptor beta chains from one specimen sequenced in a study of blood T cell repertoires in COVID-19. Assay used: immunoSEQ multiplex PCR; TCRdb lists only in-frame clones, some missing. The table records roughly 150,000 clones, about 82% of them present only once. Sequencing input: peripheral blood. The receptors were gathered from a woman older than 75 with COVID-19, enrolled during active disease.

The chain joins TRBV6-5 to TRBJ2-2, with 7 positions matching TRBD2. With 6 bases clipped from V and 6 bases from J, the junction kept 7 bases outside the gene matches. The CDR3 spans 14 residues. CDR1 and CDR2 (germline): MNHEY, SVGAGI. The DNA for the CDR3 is TGTGCCAGCAGACTCGCCCGGGGGGCCGGGGAGCTGTTTTTT. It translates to CASRLARGAGELFF.

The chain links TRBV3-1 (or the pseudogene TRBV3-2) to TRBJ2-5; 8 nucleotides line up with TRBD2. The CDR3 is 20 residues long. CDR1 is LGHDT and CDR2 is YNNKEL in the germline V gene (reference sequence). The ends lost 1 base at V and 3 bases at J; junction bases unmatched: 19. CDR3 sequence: CASSQGLAKDPAGAEETQYF. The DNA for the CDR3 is TGTGCCAGCAGCCAAGGTTTGGCCAAGGATCCAGCGGGAGCAGAAGAGACCCAGTACTTC.

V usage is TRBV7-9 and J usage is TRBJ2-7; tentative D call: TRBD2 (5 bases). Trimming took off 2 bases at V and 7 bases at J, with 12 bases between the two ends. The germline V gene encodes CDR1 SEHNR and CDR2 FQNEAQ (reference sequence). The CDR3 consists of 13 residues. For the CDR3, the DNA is TGTGCCAGCAGCTTAAACAGCGGAAAAGAGCAGTACTTC. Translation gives CASSLNSGKEQYF.

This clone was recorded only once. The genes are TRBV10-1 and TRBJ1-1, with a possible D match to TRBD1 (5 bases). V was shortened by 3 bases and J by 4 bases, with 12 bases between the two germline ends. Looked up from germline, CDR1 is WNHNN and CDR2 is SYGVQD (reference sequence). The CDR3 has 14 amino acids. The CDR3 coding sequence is TGCGCCAGCAGTGAACTGCCCGGGGGCACTGAAGCTTTCTTT. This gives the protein CASSELPGGTEAFF.

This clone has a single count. The CDR3 DNA sequence: TGTGCCAGCAGCGCAGTTAGCCTCCTGAACACTGAAGCTTTCTTT. This codes for CASSAVSLLNTEAFF. The gene calls are TRBV9 and TRBJ1-1; D gene uncertain. CDR1 SGDLS and CDR2 YYNGEE come from the germline V gene. This CDR3 spans 15 amino acids. Trimming removed 3 bases from V and 0 bases from J, with 12 bases in between.

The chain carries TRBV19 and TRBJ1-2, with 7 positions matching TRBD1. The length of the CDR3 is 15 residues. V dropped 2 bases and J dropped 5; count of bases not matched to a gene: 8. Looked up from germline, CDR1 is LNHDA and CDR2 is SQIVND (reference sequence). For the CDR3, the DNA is TGTGCCAGTAGTATAAGGGACAGAATCCCGTATGGCTACACCTTC. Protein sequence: CASSIRDRIPYGYTF.

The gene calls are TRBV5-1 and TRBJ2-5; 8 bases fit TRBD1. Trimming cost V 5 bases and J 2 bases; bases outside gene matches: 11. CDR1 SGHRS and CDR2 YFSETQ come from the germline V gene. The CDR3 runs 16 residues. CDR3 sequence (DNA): TGCGCCAGCAGGACTGCCGGGACAGGTTATCAAGAGACCCAGTACTTC. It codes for CASRTAGTGYQETQYF.

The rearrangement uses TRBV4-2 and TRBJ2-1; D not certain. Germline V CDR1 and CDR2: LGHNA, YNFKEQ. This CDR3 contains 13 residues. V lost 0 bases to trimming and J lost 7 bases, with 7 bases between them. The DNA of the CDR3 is TGTGCCAGCAGCCAAGAGGCATGGAATGAGCAGTTCTTC. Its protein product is CASSQEAWNEQFF.

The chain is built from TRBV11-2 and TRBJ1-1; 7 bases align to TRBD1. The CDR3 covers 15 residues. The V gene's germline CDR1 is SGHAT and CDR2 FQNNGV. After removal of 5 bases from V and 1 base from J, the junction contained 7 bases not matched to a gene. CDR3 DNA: TGTGCCAGCAGCAGAGTTCAGGGGGGGAACACTGAAGCTTTCTTT. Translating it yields CASSRVQGGNTEAFF.

CDR3 sequence (DNA): TGTGCCAGCAACCGCGATGTGCGAGAGACCCAGTACTTC. It translates to CASNRDVRETQYF. The gene calls are TRBV6-5 and TRBJ2-5; D is unresolved. The CDR3 runs to 13 residues. V lost 7 bases, J lost 4 bases, and 13 bases lay in between. The germline V gene has CDR1 MNHEY and CDR2 SVGAGI.